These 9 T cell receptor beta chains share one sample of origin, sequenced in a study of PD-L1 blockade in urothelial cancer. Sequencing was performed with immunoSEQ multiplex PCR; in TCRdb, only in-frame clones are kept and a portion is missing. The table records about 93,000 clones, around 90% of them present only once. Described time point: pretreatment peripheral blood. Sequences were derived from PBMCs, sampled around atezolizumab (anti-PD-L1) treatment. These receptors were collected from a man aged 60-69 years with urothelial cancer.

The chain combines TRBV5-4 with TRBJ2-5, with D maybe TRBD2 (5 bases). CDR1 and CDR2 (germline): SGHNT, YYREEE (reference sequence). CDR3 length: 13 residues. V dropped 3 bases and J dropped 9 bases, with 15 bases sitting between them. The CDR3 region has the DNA TGTGCCAGCAGCTCCGGACTGGACGAGGCCCAGTACTTC. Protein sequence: CASSSGLDEAQYF.

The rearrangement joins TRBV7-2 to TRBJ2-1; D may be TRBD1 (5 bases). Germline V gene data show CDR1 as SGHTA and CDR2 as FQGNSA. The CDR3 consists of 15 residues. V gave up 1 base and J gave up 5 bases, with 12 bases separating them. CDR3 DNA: TGTGCCAGCAGCTTAGGGGGCGGCGAGAACAATGAGCAGTTCTTC. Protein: CASSLGGGENNEQFF.

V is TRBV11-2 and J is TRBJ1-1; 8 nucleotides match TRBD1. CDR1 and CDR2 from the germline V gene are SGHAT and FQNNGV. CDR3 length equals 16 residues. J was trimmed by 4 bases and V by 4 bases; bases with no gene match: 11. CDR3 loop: CASSSLDRGLRTEAFF. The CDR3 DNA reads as TGTGCCAGCAGCTCACTAGACAGGGGTTTACGCACTGAAGCTTTCTTT.

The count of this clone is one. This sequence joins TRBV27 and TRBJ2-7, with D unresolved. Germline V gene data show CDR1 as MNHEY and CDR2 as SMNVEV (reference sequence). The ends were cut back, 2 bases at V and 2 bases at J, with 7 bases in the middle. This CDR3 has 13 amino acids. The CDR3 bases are TGTGCCAGCAGTTTAGACACGGCCTACGAGCAGTACTTC. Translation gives CASSLDTAYEQYF.

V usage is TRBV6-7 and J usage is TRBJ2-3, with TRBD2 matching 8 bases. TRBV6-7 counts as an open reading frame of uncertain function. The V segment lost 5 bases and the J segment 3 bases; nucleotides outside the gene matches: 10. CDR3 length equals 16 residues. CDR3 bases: TGTGCCAGCAGTGCCCCCACTAGCGGCCATACAGATACGCAGTATTTT. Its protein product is CASSAPTSGHTDTQYF.

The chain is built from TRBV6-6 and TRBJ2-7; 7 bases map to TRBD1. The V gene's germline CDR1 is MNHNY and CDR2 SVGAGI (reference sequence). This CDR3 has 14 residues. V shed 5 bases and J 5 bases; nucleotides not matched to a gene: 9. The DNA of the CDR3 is TGTGCCAGCAGTCAAGTGACAGGGAGCGACGAGCAGTACTTC. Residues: CASSQVTGSDEQYF.

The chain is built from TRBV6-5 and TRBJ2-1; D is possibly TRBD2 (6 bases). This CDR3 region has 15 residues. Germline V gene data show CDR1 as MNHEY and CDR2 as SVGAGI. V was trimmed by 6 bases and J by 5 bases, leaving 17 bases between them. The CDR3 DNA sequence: TGTGCCAGCAGGCCCGGCGGTAGCGGCAACAATGAGCAGTTCTTC. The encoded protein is CASRPGGSGNNEQFF.

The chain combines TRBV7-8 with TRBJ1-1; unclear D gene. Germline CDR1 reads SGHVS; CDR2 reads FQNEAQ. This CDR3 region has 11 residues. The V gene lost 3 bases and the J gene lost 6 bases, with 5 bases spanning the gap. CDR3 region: CASSFAAEAFF. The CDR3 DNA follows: TGTGCCAGCAGCTTCGCGGCTGAAGCTTTCTTT.

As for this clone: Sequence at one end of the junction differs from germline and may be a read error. The CDR3 DNA reads as TGTGCCAGCAGCTTAGATCCGGGGTCCTACGAGCAGTGCTTC. This encodes CASSLDPGSYEQCF. The chain links TRBV11-2 to TRBJ2-7, with a tentative D call TRBD2 (5 bases). The CDR3 has 14 amino acids. Germline V lookup: CDR1 SGHAT, CDR2 FQNNGV.